The clone carrying this T cell receptor (beta chain) was counted ten times or more. Antigen unknown. This entry is derived from a study of identical twins. This CDR3 spans 17 amino acids. Germline V gene data show CDR1 as MNHEY and CDR2 as SVGEGT. V shed 3 bases and J shed 5 bases, with 20 bases lying between them. TCRdb reanalysed the 5' RACE reads using MiXCR and keeps one entry per CDR3 protein. The top ten hold roughly 10% of the sample, which has over 200,000 distinct CDR3 sequences, more than 9% seen once. Study-level results: Shared out-of-frame alpha sequences (those common to twins) showed excess low generation probability.

The source material was memory T cells sorted from blood. The genes are TRBV6-2 or TRBV6-3 and TRBJ2-1; D gene uncertain. The clonotype originates from a man aged 45 to 65 in good health. The CDR3 nucleotides read TGTGCCAGCAGTTATATTTCGGGTCTGGTAAGGGACAATGAGCAGTTCTTC. Its protein product is CASSYISGLVRDNEQFF.